This passage covers 16 T cell receptor beta chains from one sample sequenced in a study of shared T cell receptors in the human thymus. The method was immunoSEQ multiplex PCR; TCRdb's version includes in-frame clones alone and lacks a portion of them. Of around 340,000 clones detected, about 95% appear once; the ten largest clones hold 0.02%. The specimen sequenced was thymocytes. The receptors stem from a human donor.

This chain connects TRBV12-5 to TRBJ2-3; D gene ambiguous. CDR1 and CDR2 (germline): LGHNT, FRNRAP. The CDR3 is made up of 13 amino acids. Trimming shortened V by 3 bases and J by 1 base, and 5 bases separated the two germline ends. This CDR3 reads CASGLLGTDTQYF. The DNA for the CDR3 is TGTGCTAGTGGTTTACTGGGCACAGATACGCAGTATTTT. The full variable domain, in which reference TRBV12-5 and TRBJ2-3 provide the parts outside the CDR3, is DARVTQTPRHKVTEMGQEVTMRCQPILGHNTVFWYRQTMMQGLELLAYFRNRAPLDDSGMPKDRFSAEMPDATLATLKIQPSEPRDSAVYFCASGLLGTDTQYFGPGTRLTVL.

The chain links TRBV2 to TRBJ1-3; possibly TRBD1 for D (5 bases). This CDR3 has 18 amino acids. Trimming pared 2 bases from V and 0 bases from J, leaving 17 bases between. Germline CDR1 and CDR2: SNHLY and FYNNEI. CDR3 loop: CASSERGGDRRSGNTIYF. Here the CDR3 DNA reads TGTGCCAGCAGTGAAAGGGGTGGGGACCGCCGCTCTGGAAACACCATATATTTT.

Here the CDR3 reads CASSFRDRGRRAVGGTEAFF. In DNA, the CDR3 is TGTGCCAGCAGTTTCCGGGACAGGGGGCGGCGGGCTGTCGGCGGCACTGAAGCTTTCTTT. The rearrangement uses TRBV27 and TRBJ1-1; 12 positions match TRBD1. Germline CDR1 and CDR2: MNHEY and SMNVEV (reference sequence). J lost 4 bases, V lost 3 bases, and 18 bases had no gene match. The CDR3 length is 20 residues.

V is TRBV7-6 and J is TRBJ2-3, with D possibly TRBD1 on 6 matching bases. Trimming shortened V by 1 base and J by 5 bases, and 19 bases separated the two germline ends. Looked up from germline, CDR1 is SGHVS and CDR2 is FNYEAQ. This CDR3 region has 17 residues. CDR3 coding DNA: TGTGCCAGCAGCTTAGAGGGGGAAAGCGAGGGGCAAGATACGCAGTATTTT. It yields the protein CASSLEGESEGQDTQYF.

The chain recombines TRBV29-1 with TRBJ2-7, with TRBD1 identical over 7 bases. V lost 7 bases, J lost 5 bases, and 8 bases stayed unmatched. The V gene's germline CDR1 is SQVTM and CDR2 ANQGSEA. This CDR3 has 12 residues. In nucleotides, the CDR3 is TGCAGCGCCACAGGGGCATTTCACGAGCAGTACTTC. Translated: CSATGAFHEQYF.

The V call is TRBV19, the J call TRBJ2-7; 10 nucleotides agree with TRBD1. The CDR3 contains 13 residues. The J segment lost 3 bases and the V segment lost 10 bases, leaving 6 bases of the junction unmatched. Germline CDR1 reads LNHDA; CDR2 reads SQIVND (reference sequence). This CDR3 reads CATTGQGLYEQYF. CDR3 bases: TGTGCCACCACGGGACAGGGGCTCTACGAGCAGTACTTC.

The chain employs TRBV27 and TRBJ2-7; D is uncertain. There are 17 residues in the CDR3. Germline V gene lookup returns CDR1 MNHEY and CDR2 SMNVEV (reference sequence). Trimming cost V 5 bases and J 0 bases, with 20 bases left between them. CDR3 DNA sequence: TGTGCCAGCAGTCCCTTTCGGAAGCGTAAGAGCTCCTACGAGCAGTACTTC. This codes for CASSPFRKRKSSYEQYF.

This chain links TRBV27 with TRBJ2-7, with a possible D match to TRBD1 (6 bases). The CDR3 sequence is 15 residues long. Germline CDR1 reads MNHEY; CDR2 reads SMNVEV (reference sequence). Trimming shortened V by 1 base and J by 2 bases, and 12 bases separated the two germline ends. In DNA form, the CDR3 reads TGTGCCAGCAGTTTATGGCAGGGGAACCCCTACGAGCAGTACTTC. This encodes CASSLWQGNPYEQYF.

The chain carries TRBV11-3 and TRBJ2-3, with 11 bases identical to TRBD1. The germline V gene has CDR1 SGHNT and CDR2 YENEEA. Trimming cost V 5 bases and J 4 bases; bases outside gene matches: 5. The CDR3 covers 15 residues. For the CDR3, the DNA is TGTGCCAGCAGCCGGGGACAGGGGGTTGCAGATACGCAGTATTTT. Encoded protein: CASSRGQGVADTQYF. The full variable domain, completed using reference TRBV11-3 and TRBJ2-3, is EAGVVQSPRYKIIEKKQPVAFWCNPISGHNTLYWYLQNLGQGPELLIRYENEEAVDDSQLPKDRFSAERLKGVDSTLKIQPAELGDSAVYLCASSRGQGVADTQYFGPGTRLTVL.

The chain couples TRBV7-9 to TRBJ2-1; no clear D. The CDR3 covers 14 residues. Germline V lookup: CDR1 SEHNR, CDR2 FQNEAQ (reference sequence). Trimming cost V 1 base and J 7 bases, with 11 bases left between them. The CDR3 bases are TGTGCCAGCAGCTTAGGACTTCACGGGAATGAGCAGTTCTTC. Translation: CASSLGLHGNEQFF.

The chain combines TRBV30 with TRBJ2-7, with 8 bases that match TRBD1. The CDR3 sequence is 15 residues long. In germline, CDR1 is GTSNPN, CDR2 SVGIG (reference sequence). With V trimmed by 0 bases and J by 1 base, 5 bases remained unmatched. Written as DNA, the CDR3 is TGTGCCTGGAGTGTACACCGACAGGGGTCCTACGAGCAGTACTTC. The encoded protein is CAWSVHRQGSYEQYF.

The chain is built from TRBV6-6 and TRBJ2-1; D might be TRBD2 (6 bases). The length of the CDR3 is 11 residues. The germline CDR1 and CDR2 sequences are MNHNY and SVGAGI (reference sequence). Trimming shortened V by 8 bases and J by 6 bases, and 8 bases separated the two germline ends. The CDR3 sequence is CASSGGNEQFF. CDR3 coding DNA: TGTGCCAGCTCCGGGGGCAATGAGCAGTTCTTC.

The V call is TRBV7-2, the J call TRBJ2-7; weak D call: TRBD2 (7 bases). Trimming took 3 bases from V and 4 from J, leaving 25 bases between them. This CDR3 has 18 amino acids. CDR1 is SGHTA, CDR2 FQGNSA, per germline. The CDR3 sequence is CASSLRDTRTRRKYEQYF. For the CDR3, the DNA is TGTGCCAGCAGCTTGAGGGACACCAGGACTAGGAGGAAGTACGAGCAGTACTTC. Combining the CDR3 with reference TRBV7-2 and TRBJ2-7 gives the whole variable domain GAGVSQSPSNKVTEKGKDVELRCDPISGHTALYWYRQSLGQGLEFLIYFQGNSAPDKSGLPSDRFSAERTGGSVSTLTIQRTQQEDSAVYLCASSLRDTRTRRKYEQYFGPGTRLTVT.

This rearrangement joins TRBV10-1 to TRBJ2-3; TRBD2 matches at 16 bases. The CDR3 has 19 residues. Looked up from germline, CDR1 is WNHNN and CDR2 is SYGVQD (reference sequence). V shed 5 bases and J 2 bases; nucleotides not matched to a gene: 10. As DNA, the CDR3 is TGCGCCAGCAGTTCCGGGACTAGCGGGAGGGCCCGGGTCACAGATACGCAGTATTTT. Amino acid sequence: CASSSGTSGRARVTDTQYF.

This chain links TRBV11-2 with TRBJ1-2; unclear D gene. The CDR3 runs to 13 residues. The germline CDR1 and CDR2 sequences are SGHAT and FQNNGV. The V end was cut by 1 base, the J end by 3 bases, with 6 bases between. CDR3 residues: CASSLGSHYGYTF. DNA of the CDR3: TGTGCCAGCAGCTTAGGCTCTCACTATGGCTACACCTTC.

The V call is TRBV28, the J call TRBJ2-1, with unresolved D. V was pared by 6 bases and J by 2 bases, with 29 bases between. The CDR3 consists of 20 residues. Germline V lookup: CDR1 MDHEN, CDR2 SYDVKM. This chain's CDR3 is CASSRLLKSRVAVTYNEQFF. The CDR3 bases are TGTGCCAGCAGCCGACTCCTCAAGTCTCGGGTTGCGGTTACCTACAATGAGCAGTTCTTC.